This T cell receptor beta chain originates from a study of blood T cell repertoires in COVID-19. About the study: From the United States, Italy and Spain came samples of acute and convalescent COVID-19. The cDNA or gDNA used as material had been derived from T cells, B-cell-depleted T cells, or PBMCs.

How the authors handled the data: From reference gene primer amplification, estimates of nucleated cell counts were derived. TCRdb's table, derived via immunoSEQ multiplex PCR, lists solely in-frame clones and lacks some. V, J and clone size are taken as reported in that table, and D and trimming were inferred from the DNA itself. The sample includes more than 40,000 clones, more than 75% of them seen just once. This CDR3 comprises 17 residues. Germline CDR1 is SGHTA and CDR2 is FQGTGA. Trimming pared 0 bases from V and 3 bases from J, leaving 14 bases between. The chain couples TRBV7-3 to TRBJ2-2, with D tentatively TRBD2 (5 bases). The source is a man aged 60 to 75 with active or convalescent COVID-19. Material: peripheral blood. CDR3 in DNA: TGTGCCAGCAGCTTAACAATCGGCGGGTCGGACACCGGGGAGCTGTTTTTT. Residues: CASSLTIGGSDTGELFF.